These 17 T cell receptor beta chains were all obtained from the same sample, sequenced in a study of CD8 T cells in Susac syndrome. Random hexamers were used to reverse transcribe an amount of roughly 0.5 to 1 ug RNA. Via MiXCR, TCRdb re-called the immunoSEQ multiplex PCR reads, giving one row per CDR3 protein. The sample shows approximately 120,000 distinct CDR3 sequences, approximately 96% of them seen only once. The sequenced sample was CD8+ T cells from PBMCs. The receptor set was obtained from a human donor with Susac syndrome.

The rearrangement joins TRBV15 to TRBJ2-5; 7 bases agree with TRBD2. This CDR3 contains 16 residues. The J segment lost 2 bases and the V segment lost 4 bases, leaving 10 bases of the junction unmatched. Germline-derived CDR1 and CDR2 are LNHNV and YYDKDF (reference sequence). CDR3 sequence: CATSNPLREQQETQYF. The DNA for the CDR3 is TGTGCCACCAGCAATCCCTTGCGGGAGCAACAAGAGACCCAGTACTTC. The full variable domain, its missing parts supplied by reference TRBV15 and TRBJ2-5, is DAMVIQNPRYQVTQFGKPVTLSCSQTLNHNVMYWYQQKSSQAPKLLFHYYDKDFNNEADTPDNFQSRRPNTSFCFLDIRSPGLGDTAMYLCATSNPLREQQETQYFGPGTRLLVL.

This clonotype was found a few times. The chain couples TRBV6-6 to TRBJ2-3; D not certain. Deletions cut 7 bases from V and 3 bases from J, with 8 bases between. The CDR3 has 12 residues. The germline CDR1 and CDR2 sequences are MNHNY and SVGAGI (reference sequence). The CDR3 sequence: CASNDQTDTQYF. Here the CDR3 DNA reads TGTGCCAGCAATGACCAGACAGATACGCAGTATTTT.

The chain employs TRBV6-2 or TRBV6-3 and TRBJ1-1; TRBD1 might be the D (5 bases). This CDR3 spans 12 amino acids. The germline V gene encodes CDR1 MNHEY and CDR2 SVGEGT. Trimming shortened V by 7 bases and J by 4 bases, and 10 bases separated the two germline ends. CDR3 sequence reads: CASTGPSTEAFF. For the CDR3, the DNA is TGTGCCAGCACAGGGCCGAGCACTGAAGCTTTCTTT.

The rearrangement uses TRBV19 and TRBJ2-7; D gene ambiguous. Germline CDR1 is LNHDA and CDR2 is SQIVND (reference sequence). The CDR3 is 14 residues long. Trimming removed 9 bases at V and 3 bases at J, with 18 bases between. The CDR3 region is CASRPGPRDYEQYF. CDR3 coding DNA: TGTGCCAGCCGACCGGGCCCTAGGGACTACGAGCAGTACTTC.

The chain links TRBV12-3 or TRBV12-4 to TRBJ2-7, with D unclear. Trimming took off 6 bases at V and 2 bases at J, with 17 bases between the two ends. This CDR3 is built from 15 residues. The CDR3 spells CASSAAGSGAYEQYF. In DNA, the CDR3 is TGTGCCAGCAGCGCCGCCGGGTCTGGGGCCTACGAGCAGTACTTC.

The genes are TRBV27 and TRBJ2-1; perhaps TRBD1 as D (5 bases). The CDR3 consists of 15 residues. CDR1 is MNHEY and CDR2 is SMNVEV in the germline V gene (reference sequence). Trimming took 5 bases from V and 5 from J, leaving 16 bases between them. CDR3 nucleotides: TGTGCCAGCAGTGAAGGGGCAGGCCTCAACAATGAGCAGTTCTTC. It yields the protein CASSEGAGLNNEQFF.

This rearrangement joins TRBV10-3 to TRBJ2-5; D is possibly TRBD2 (6 bases). Trimming took 3 bases from V and 1 from J, leaving 9 bases between them. The CDR3 is 14 residues long. Germline CDR1 reads ENHRY; CDR2 reads SYGVKD. CDR3 DNA sequence: TGTGCCATCAGTGACGAGGGACTCCAAGAGACCCAGTACTTC. This sequence encodes CAISDEGLQETQYF.

This clonotype appeared a few times. This rearrangement joins TRBV21-1 to TRBJ1-6. TRBV21-1 represents a pseudogene. This CDR3 spans 11 amino acids. In nucleotides, the CDR3 is TGTGCCAGCAGTCGGAATTCACCCCTCCACTTT. It specifies CASSRNSPLHF.

The chain has TRBV6-5 and TRBJ2-5; D is ambiguous. This CDR3 is built from 14 residues. With 4 bases removed from V and 7 bases from J, the gap between germline ends came to 16 bases. CDR1 MNHEY and CDR2 SVGAGI come from the germline V gene. This CDR3 reads CASSSPPGTGTQYF. Written as DNA, the CDR3 is TGTGCCAGCAGTTCCCCCCCTGGAACTGGGACCCAGTACTTC.

The V call is TRBV30, the J call TRBJ2-2; D could derive from TRBD1 or TRBD2 (5 bases each). Trimming removed 0 bases from V and 5 bases from J, with 16 bases in between. CDR1 and CDR2 from the germline V gene are GTSNPN and SVGIG (reference sequence). The CDR3 is 16 amino acids. CDR3 DNA sequence: TGTGCCTGGAGTGTACAGCAGGGACGGGTAACCGGGGAGCTGTTTTTT. Translated: CAWSVQQGRVTGELFF.

The V call is TRBV30, the J call TRBJ1-3; D remains unclear. This CDR3 region has 11 residues. Trimming removed 4 bases from V and 4 bases from J, with 5 bases in between. The germline V gene has CDR1 GTSNPN and CDR2 SVGIG (reference sequence). In DNA form, the CDR3 reads TGTGCCTGGACAGAAGGAAACACCATATATTTT. Its translation: CAWTEGNTIYF.

This rearrangement joins TRBV7-9 to TRBJ2-7; D ambiguous. Germline loops: CDR1 SEHNR, CDR2 FQNEAQ (reference sequence). V shed 0 bases and J shed 3 bases, with 6 bases lying between them. This CDR3 is built from 13 residues. The DNA for the CDR3 is TGTGCCAGCAGCTTAGCCGGTGACTACGAGCAGTACTTC. Translated, it gives CASSLAGDYEQYF.

CDR3 DNA sequence: TGTGCCAGCAGCTATGGCTACACCTTC. Translating gives CASSYGYTF. The chain links TRBV7-6 to TRBJ1-2; no clear D. In germline, CDR1 is SGHVS, CDR2 FNYEAQ. V dropped 4 bases and J dropped 6 bases, with 0 bases sitting between them. The CDR3 spans 9 residues. The entire variable domain, with the rest obtained from reference TRBV7-6 and TRBJ1-2, is as follows: GAGVSQSPRYKVTKRGQDVALRCDPISGHVSLYWYRQALGQGPEFLTYFNYEAQQDKSGLPNDRFSAERPEGSISTLTIQRTEQRDSAMYRCASSYGYTFGSGTRLTVV.

The chain links TRBV30 to TRBJ1-2, with TRBD1 matching 7 bases. From germline, CDR1 is GTSNPN and CDR2 SVGIG (reference sequence). V was pared by 0 bases and J by 4 bases, with 8 bases of the junction left unmatched. The CDR3 length is 15 residues. In DNA form, the CDR3 reads TGTGCCTGGAGTGTAGGGACAGCAGACATCTATGGCTACACCTTC. Translated, it gives CAWSVGTADIYGYTF.

The chain couples TRBV12-3 or TRBV12-4 to TRBJ2-7; a weak D match, TRBD1 (5 bases). V was clipped by 3 bases and J by 7 bases, with 10 bases between them. This CDR3 comprises 12 residues. Written as DNA, the CDR3 is TGTGCCAGCAGTTTCATCCGGACAGAGCAGTACTTC. Its translation is CASSFIRTEQYF.

The chain couples TRBV6-5 to TRBJ2-1, with TRBD2 identical over 10 bases. This CDR3 is 18 amino acids long. After removal of 0 bases from V and 8 bases from J, the junction contained 13 bases not matched to a gene. Per the germline V gene, CDR1 is MNHEY and CDR2 is SVGAGI. The CDR3 spells CASSYSVVGTSESDEQFF. Here the CDR3 DNA reads TGTGCCAGCAGTTACTCGGTCGTAGGGACTAGCGAATCGGATGAGCAGTTCTTC.

The CDR3 region is CSARDEGGLLTDTQYF. The CDR3 coding sequence is TGCAGTGCTAGAGATGAAGGTGGACTTCTCACAGATACGCAGTATTTT. The chain couples TRBV20-1 to TRBJ2-3; D perhaps matches TRBD2 (5 bases). Germline CDR1 and CDR2: DFQATT and SNEGSKA (reference sequence). This CDR3 region has 16 residues. Trimming left V 0 bases short and J 2 bases short, with 15 bases between.